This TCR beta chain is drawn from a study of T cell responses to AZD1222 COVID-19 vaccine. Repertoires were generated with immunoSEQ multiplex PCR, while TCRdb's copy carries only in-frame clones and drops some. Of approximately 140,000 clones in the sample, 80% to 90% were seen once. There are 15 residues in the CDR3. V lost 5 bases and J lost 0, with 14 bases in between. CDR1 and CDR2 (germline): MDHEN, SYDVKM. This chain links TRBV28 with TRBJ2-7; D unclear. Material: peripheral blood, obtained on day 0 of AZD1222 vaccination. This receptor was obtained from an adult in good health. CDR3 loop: CASSPQSAISYEQYF. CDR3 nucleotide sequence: TGTGCCAGCAGTCCCCAGTCCGCGATCTCCTACGAGCAGTACTTC.